The 8 T cell receptor beta chains below all came from one sample that was sequenced in a study of T cell responses to AZD1222 COVID-19 vaccine (dated by TCRdb to the early 2020s). The library relied on the immunoSEQ multiplex PCR assay. Not all clones reach the TCRdb copy of this immuneACCESS table, which keeps in-frame sequences only. Checked studies attribute under half of the gap to unresolved V genes and leave the rest unexplained. Recorded for this sample are about 180,000 clones; over 90% of them occurred a single time. The top ten constitute about 2.1% of the sample. In light of the paper, this sample's time point label describes: about 28 days (+/-7) after the second vaccine dose. This sample comprised peripheral blood, obtained 28 days after the second AZD1222 dose. The receptors here all came from an adult who received the AZD1222 COVID-19 vaccine.

This CDR3 is CASSSGPGNTIYF. DNA of the CDR3: TGTGCCAGCAGCTCCGGACCAGGAAACACCATATATTTT. The chain has TRBV7-3 and TRBJ1-3; the D is unclear. Germline V gene lookup returns CDR1 SGHTA and CDR2 FQGTGA. Trimming cost V 4 bases and J 4 bases, with 8 bases left between them. This CDR3 comprises 13 residues.

The rearrangement uses TRBV7-9 and TRBJ2-3; D is perhaps TRBD1 or TRBD2 (5 bases each). There are 15 residues in the CDR3. Trimming removed 1 base at V and 2 bases at J, with 10 bases between. Germline V CDR1 and CDR2: SEHNR, FQNEAQ (reference sequence). The CDR3 DNA reads as TGTGCCAGCAGCTTAGTTGGGGGAGCCACAGATACGCAGTATTTT. This translates into CASSLVGGATDTQYF.

The chain recombines TRBV5-1 with TRBJ2-1, with 13 bases lining up with TRBD2. Germline CDR1 SGHRS, CDR2 YFSETQ. The V segment lost 4 bases and the J segment 10 bases; nucleotides outside the gene matches: 11. The CDR3 runs to 16 residues. CDR3 region: CASSRWTSGSGSEQFF. CDR3 DNA sequence: TGCGCCAGCAGCCGGTGGACTAGCGGGAGTGGTAGCGAGCAGTTCTTC.

This chain joins TRBV7-3 and TRBJ1-1; TRBD1 agrees at 7 bases. CDR3 length equals 13 residues. Germline loops: CDR1 SGHTA, CDR2 FQGTGA. The junction had 1 base not matched to a gene; V was cut back by 5 bases and J by 1 base. Here the CDR3 DNA reads TGTGCCAGCAGCACAGGGGCGAACACTGAAGCTTTCTTT. Translation: CASSTGANTEAFF.

As regards this clone: Different DNA sequences within this sample yield the same CDR3. The chain carries TRBV27 and TRBJ1-5; D ambiguous. The CDR3 totals 12 residues. Germline lookup yields CDR1 MNHEY and CDR2 SMNVEV (reference sequence). V was trimmed by 5 bases and J by 6 bases, leaving 8 bases between them. The CDR3: CASSPLGQPQHF. CDR3 sequence (DNA): TGTGCCAGCAGTCCCCTAGGTCAGCCCCAGCATTTT.

The chain joins TRBV12-3 or TRBV12-4 to TRBJ1-6; 10 nucleotides align to TRBD1. V was clipped by 7 bases and J by 10 bases; unmatched bases: 4. The CDR3 runs 13 residues. CDR3 loop: CASTGDRGSPLHF. The CDR3, as DNA: TGTGCCAGCACCGGGGACAGGGGCTCACCCCTCCACTTT.

This sequence joins TRBV5-1 and TRBJ2-1; TRBD2 is a possible D gene (6 bases). In germline, CDR1 is SGHRS, CDR2 YFSETQ. The V and J ends lost 0 bases and 7 bases respectively, with 14 bases between them. The CDR3 spans 15 residues. The CDR3 protein is CASSLEGTGPNEQFF. CDR3 bases: TGCGCCAGCAGCTTGGAGGGGACTGGACCGAATGAGCAGTTCTTC.

The V gene is TRBV7-2, the J gene TRBJ2-7; TRBD1 might be the D (5 bases). The CDR3 loop spans 15 amino acids. Germline lookup yields CDR1 SGHTA and CDR2 FQGNSA. The V and J ends lost 0 bases and 6 bases respectively, with 15 bases between them. The CDR3 sequence: CASSLARRGSLEQYF. CDR3 DNA: TGTGCCAGCAGCTTAGCGCGTAGGGGATCCCTCGAGCAGTACTTC.